This T cell receptor beta chain was sequenced during a study of T cell responses to AZD1222 COVID-19 vaccine. Germline CDR1 MNHEY, CDR2 SVGAGI. The CDR3 runs 16 residues. V gave up 4 bases and J gave up 4 bases, with 19 bases separating them. Measured with immunoSEQ multiplex PCR; TCRdb has only the in-frame clones, and not every one. Found here are about 110,000 clones, about 86% of them singletons; the top ten hold less than 3.5%. Study-wide points: Just six AZD1222 recipients were seropositive at baseline.

As regards this clone: The antigen is unknown.

The starting material was peripheral blood, obtained on day 0 of AZD1222 vaccination. The clonotype was recovered from an adult in good health. The rearrangement joins TRBV6-5 to TRBJ1-2; D is unresolved. CDR3 nucleotide sequence: TGTGCCAGCAGTTGGGCCACCTCAAATACCGTCTATGGCTACACCTTC. Its translation: CASSWATSNTVYGYTF.